Below are 10 T cell receptor beta chains sequenced from a single sample in a study of T cells in women clearing cervical HPV infection. Clones were sequenced by immunoSEQ multiplex PCR, and TCRdb holds only the in-frame ones, with some missing. The sample's table shows 30,000 or so clones. Sequenced input: blood buffy coat. The receptors come from a woman aged 18 to 75 with a cervical HPV16 infection that either progressed to CIN3+ or cleared (not recorded which).

CDR3 protein: CASSPTGRETQYF. The covered CDR3 bases are TGTGCCAGTAGTCCGACAGGCAGAGAGACC. V gene TRBV19 combines with J gene TRBJ2-5; maybe TRBD1 (6 bases). The DNA ends 3 residues before the CDR3 does, and the rest of the CDR3 is filled in from the germline J gene. The CDR3 sequence is 13 residues long. V gave up 5 bases and J gave up 4 bases, with 11 bases separating them. In germline, CDR1 is LNHDA, CDR2 SQIVND (reference sequence).

To note about this clone: Read data end 3 residues before the CDR3 end; the end is taken from the germline J gene. The gene calls are TRBV7-6 and TRBJ1-1; possible D gene TRBD1, 6 bases. Trimming removed 5 bases at V and 6 bases at J, with 16 bases between. The germline gives CDR1 SGHVS, CDR2 FNYEAQ. CDR3 length: 14 amino acids. The CDR3: CASSHLEQGSEAFF. The CDR3 bases that were read are TGTGCCAGCAGCCACCTCGAACAGGGTTCTGAA.

Notes on this clone: Sequencing ends 3 residues short of the CDR3 end; the germline J gene provides the rest. The rearrangement joins TRBV20-1 to TRBJ2-7, with 12 bases that match TRBD2. Germline V gives CDR1 DFQATT, CDR2 SNEGSKA (reference sequence). CDR3 size: 15 residues. V gave up 1 base and J gave up 3 bases; unmatched junction bases: 4. CDR3 residues: CSARGLAGANYEQYF. Incomplete CDR3 DNA: TGCAGTGCTAGAGGACTAGCGGGAGCTAACTACGAG.

Notes on this clone: The read is 3 residues too short to cover the CDR3 end, so that end is filled in from the germline J gene. The genes are TRBV5-1 and TRBJ2-7; TRBD2 matches 13 bases. The ends lost 7 bases at V and 2 bases at J; junction bases unmatched: 9. Germline CDR1 is SGHRS and CDR2 is YFSETQ. This CDR3 has 16 residues. The sequenced part of the CDR3 DNA is TGCGCCAGCCACCCGGGACTAGCGGGAAGAGCCTACGAG. It is translated as CASHPGLAGRAYE. From start to end, the CDR3 is CASHPGLAGRAYEQYF.

For this clone: The read comes to an end 3 residues before the CDR3 does, leaving the germline J gene to fill in the end. This sequence joins TRBV13 and TRBJ2-4; 10 bases are shared with TRBD1. There are 15 residues in the CDR3. Germline CDR1 is PRHDT and CDR2 is FYEKMQ (reference sequence). J lost 3 bases, V lost 5 bases, and 4 bases had no gene match. This CDR3 reads CASSGDRGHKNIQYF. The CDR3 bases that were read are TGTGCCAGCAGCGGAGACAGGGGGCACAAAAACATT.

Notes on this clone: The read ends 3 residues early relative to the CDR3; the germline J gene fills the gap. This chain uses TRBV30 with TRBJ2-5; 9 bases agree with TRBD1. From germline, CDR1 is GTSNPN and CDR2 SVGIG (reference sequence). The CDR3 length is 19 residues. Trimming at V came to 7 bases and at J to 5 bases, leaving 26 bases not matched to a gene. Incomplete CDR3 DNA: TGTGCCTACTCGGACATAACTCAACAGGGGGCGTTTGGAATGGAGACC. It encodes CAYSDITQQGAFGMET. From start to end, the CDR3 is CAYSDITQQGAFGMETQYF.

In regard to this clone: The read terminates 3 residues before the CDR3 end, so the remaining end is supplied by the germline J gene. The gene calls are TRBV30 and TRBJ2-5, with D perhaps TRBD1 (5 bases). Trimming took off 4 bases at V and 2 bases at J, with 17 bases between the two ends. Germline CDR1 is GTSNPN and CDR2 is SVGIG (reference sequence). The CDR3 runs to 15 residues. The sequenced CDR3 bases are TGTGCCTGGAAGATGGGGCTGTGGGGACAAGAGACC. As protein: CAWKMGLWGQET. The full CDR3 protein reads CAWKMGLWGQETQYF.

With regard to this clone: The read ends 3 residues shy of where the CDR3 ends; the end is completed using the germline J gene. The J gene is TRBJ2-2, the V gene TRBV18, with TRBD2 as a possible D gene (7 bases). The CDR3 is 18 amino acids. Per the germline V gene, CDR1 is KGHSH and CDR2 is LQKENI. The part of the CDR3 DNA that was read is TGTGCCAGCTCACCAAGCCCAGGGGAGGGATCTGGGGCCAACGTG. Its protein product is CASSPSPGEGSGANV. The full CDR3 protein is CASSPSPGEGSGANVLFF.

Concerning this clone itself: The CDR3 end is not reached by the read, which stops 3 residues before it; the germline J gene fills it in. This chain connects TRBV19 to TRBJ1-2; D might be TRBD1 (6 bases). Per germline, CDR1 LNHDA and CDR2 SQIVND (reference sequence). This CDR3 has 14 amino acids. The CDR3 spells CASSIRGSYEGYTF. The part of the CDR3 DNA that was read is TGTGCCAGTAGTATCAGGGGCTCCTATGAGGGC.

As concerns this clone: The read ends 3 residues shy of where the CDR3 ends; the end is completed using the germline J gene. This chain joins TRBV7-9 and TRBJ2-7; possibly TRBD1 for D (5 bases). CDR3 length: 14 amino acids. Germline values: CDR1 SEHNR, CDR2 FQNEAQ (reference sequence). V lost 1 base and J 5 bases, leaving 12 bases between the germline ends. Partial CDR3 DNA: TGTGCCAGCAGCTTAGAAGGGGCCTTCCACGAG. This sequence encodes CASSLEGAFHE. The whole CDR3 sequence is CASSLEGAFHEQYF.